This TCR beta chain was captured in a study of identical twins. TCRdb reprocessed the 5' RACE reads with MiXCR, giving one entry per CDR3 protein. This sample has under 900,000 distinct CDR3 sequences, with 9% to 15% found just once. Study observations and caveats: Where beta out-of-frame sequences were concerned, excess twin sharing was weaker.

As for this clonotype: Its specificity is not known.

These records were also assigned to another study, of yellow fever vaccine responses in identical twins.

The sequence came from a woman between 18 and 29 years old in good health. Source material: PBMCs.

CDR3 nucleotides: TGCGCCAGCAGCTCAAAACAGGGGAGGATGACAGATACGCAGTATTTT. Translating it yields CASSSKQGRMTDTQYF. The genes are TRBV5-1 and TRBJ2-3, with D maybe TRBD1 (7 bases). The ends were cut back, 3 bases at V and 3 bases at J, with 17 bases in the middle. Germline-derived CDR1 and CDR2 are SGHRS and YFSETQ. This CDR3 region has 16 residues.